This record looks at one TCR beta chain sequence and its context. The antigen is undetermined. The V segment lost 4 bases and the J segment 1 base; nucleotides outside the gene matches: 26. CDR1 DFQATT and CDR2 SNEGSKA come from the germline V gene (reference sequence). The CDR3 is 22 amino acids. This sample was taken from a study of T-cell reconstitution after alpha-beta-depleted transplantation in children. Study-level results: Surviving recipient T cells and thymic progenitors accounted for the high day-60 TCRbeta diversity observed in some patients. Several hundred expanded graft clones reportedly supplied alpha-beta T cells about two months after transplant. T-cell counts and diversity at one year post-transplant came mainly from newly produced T cells.

It was with unique molecular identifiers that the TCRbeta library was prepared. One entry per CDR3 protein results from TCRdb running MiXCR on the PCR reads. The sample includes 780,000 or so distinct CDR3 sequences, approximately 15% seen only once; the top ten take around 5%. The sample consisted of PBMCs, mostly from graft donor cells, taken 360 days after TCRalphabeta/CD19-depleted stem cell transplant. The gene calls are TRBV20-1 and TRBJ2-3, with TRBD2 identical over 10 bases. The source of this sequence is a male patient younger than 18 who had a stem cell transplant for acute lymphoblastic leukemia, so the T cells may come from the graft donor. The CDR3 reads CSATDFPLDSSGRAEGTDTQYF. The CDR3 DNA sequence: TGCAGTGCTACCGATTTCCCCCTTGACTCCAGCGGGAGGGCCGAGGGCACAGATACGCAGTATTTT.